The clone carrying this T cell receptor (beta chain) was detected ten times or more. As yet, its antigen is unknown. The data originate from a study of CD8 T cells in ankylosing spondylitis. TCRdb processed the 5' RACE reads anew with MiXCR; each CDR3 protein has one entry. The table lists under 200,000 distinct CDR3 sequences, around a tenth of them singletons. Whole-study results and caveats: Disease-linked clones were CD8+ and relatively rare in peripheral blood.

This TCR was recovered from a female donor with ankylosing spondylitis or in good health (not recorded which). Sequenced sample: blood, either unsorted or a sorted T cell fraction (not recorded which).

The CDR3 sequence: CAISELASYNEQFF. The CDR3 region has the DNA TGTGCCATCAGTGAGCTAGCGTCCTACAATGAGCAGTTCTTC. The chain has TRBV10-3 and TRBJ2-1; possible D gene TRBD2, 6 bases. CDR1 and CDR2 from the germline V gene are ENHRY and SYGVKD. CDR3 length: 14 residues. Trimming left V 2 bases short and J 1 base short, with 6 bases between.